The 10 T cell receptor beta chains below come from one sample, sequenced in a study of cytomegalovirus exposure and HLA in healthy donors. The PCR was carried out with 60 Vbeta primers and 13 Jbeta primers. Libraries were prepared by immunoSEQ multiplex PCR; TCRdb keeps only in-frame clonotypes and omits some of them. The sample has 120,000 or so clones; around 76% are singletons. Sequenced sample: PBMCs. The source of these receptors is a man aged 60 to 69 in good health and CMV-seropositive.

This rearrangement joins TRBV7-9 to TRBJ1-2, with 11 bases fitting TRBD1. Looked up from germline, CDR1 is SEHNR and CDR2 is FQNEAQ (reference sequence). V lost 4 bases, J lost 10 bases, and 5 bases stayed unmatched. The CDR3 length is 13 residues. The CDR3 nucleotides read TGTGCCAGCAGCTCCGGGACAGGGGGTATCTACACCTTC. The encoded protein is CASSSGTGGIYTF. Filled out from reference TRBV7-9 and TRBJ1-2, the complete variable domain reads DTGVSQNPRHKITKRGQNVTFRCDPISEHNRLYWYRQTLGQGPEFLTYFQNEAQLEKSRLLSDRFSAERPKGSFSTLEIQRTEQGDSAMYLCASSSGTGGIYTFGSGTRLTVV.

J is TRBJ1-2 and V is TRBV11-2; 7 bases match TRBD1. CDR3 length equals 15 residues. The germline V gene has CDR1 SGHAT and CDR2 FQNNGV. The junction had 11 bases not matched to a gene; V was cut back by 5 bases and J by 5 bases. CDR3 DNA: TGTGCCAGCAGCGGAGGACAGGCCCTTTCTTATGGCTACACCTTC. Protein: CASSGGQALSYGYTF.

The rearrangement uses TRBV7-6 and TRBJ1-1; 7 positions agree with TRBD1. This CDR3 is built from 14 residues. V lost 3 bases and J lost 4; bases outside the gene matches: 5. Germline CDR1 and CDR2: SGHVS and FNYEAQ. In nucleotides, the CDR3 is TGTGCCAGCAGCTTGCGAGACAGGGTCACTGAAGCTTTCTTT. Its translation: CASSLRDRVTEAFF.

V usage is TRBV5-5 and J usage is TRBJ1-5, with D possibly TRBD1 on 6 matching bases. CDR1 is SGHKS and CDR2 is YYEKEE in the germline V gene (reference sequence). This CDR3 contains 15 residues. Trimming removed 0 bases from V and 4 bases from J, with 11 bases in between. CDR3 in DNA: TGTGCCAGCAGCTTGGCCGGGGGGGCAAATCAGCCCCAGCATTTT. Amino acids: CASSLAGGANQPQHF.

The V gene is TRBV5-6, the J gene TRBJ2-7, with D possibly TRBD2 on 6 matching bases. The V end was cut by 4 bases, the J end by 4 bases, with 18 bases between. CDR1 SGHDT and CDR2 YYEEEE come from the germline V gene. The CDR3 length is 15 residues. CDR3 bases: TGTGCCAGCAGCCTATTAGGCGGGGACTTATACGAGCAGTACTTC. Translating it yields CASSLLGGDLYEQYF.

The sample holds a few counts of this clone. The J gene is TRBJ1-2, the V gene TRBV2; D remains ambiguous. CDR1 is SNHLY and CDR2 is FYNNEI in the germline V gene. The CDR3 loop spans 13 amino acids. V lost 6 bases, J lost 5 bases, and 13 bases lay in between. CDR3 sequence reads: CASRETERYGYTF. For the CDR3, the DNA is TGTGCCAGCAGAGAGACGGAGAGGTATGGCTACACCTTC. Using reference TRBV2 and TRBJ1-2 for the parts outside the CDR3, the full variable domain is EPEVTQTPSHQVTQMGQEVILRCVPISNHLYFYWYRQILGQKVEFLVSFYNNEISEKSEIFDDQFSVERPDGSNFTLKIRSTKLEDSAMYFCASRETERYGYTFGSGTRLTVV.

CDR3 residues: CASSPQGFSGYTF. In DNA form, the CDR3 reads TGTGCCAGCAGCCCACAGGGTTTCAGTGGCTACACCTTC. The genes are TRBV7-8 and TRBJ1-2; TRBD1 is a possible D gene (6 bases). Looked up from germline, CDR1 is SGHVS and CDR2 is FQNEAQ. Trimming removed 5 bases at V and 7 bases at J, with 14 bases between. The CDR3 covers 13 residues.

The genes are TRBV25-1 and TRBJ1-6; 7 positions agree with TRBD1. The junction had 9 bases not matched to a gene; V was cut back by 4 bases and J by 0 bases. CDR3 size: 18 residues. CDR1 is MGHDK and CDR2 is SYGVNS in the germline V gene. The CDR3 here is CASSGTGAPSSYNSPLHF. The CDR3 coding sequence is TGTGCCAGCAGTGGGACAGGAGCCCCTAGCTCCTATAATTCACCCCTCCACTTT.

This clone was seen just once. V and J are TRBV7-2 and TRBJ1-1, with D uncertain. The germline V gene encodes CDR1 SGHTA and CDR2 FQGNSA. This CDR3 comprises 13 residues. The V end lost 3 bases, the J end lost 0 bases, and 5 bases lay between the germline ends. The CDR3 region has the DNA TGTGCCAGCAGCTTCTATATGAACACTGAAGCTTTCTTT. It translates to CASSFYMNTEAFF.

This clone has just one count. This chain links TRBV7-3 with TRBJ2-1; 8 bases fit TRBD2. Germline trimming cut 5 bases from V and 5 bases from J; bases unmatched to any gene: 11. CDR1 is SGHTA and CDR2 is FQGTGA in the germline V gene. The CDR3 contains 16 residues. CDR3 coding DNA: TGTGCCAGCAGCCCCAGCCGAGCGGGGGCCAACAATGAGCAGTTCTTC. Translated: CASSPSRAGANNEQFF.